Listed below are T cell receptor beta chains from one sample, sequenced in a study of T cell responses to AZD1222 COVID-19 vaccine. The assay was immunoSEQ multiplex PCR, and TCRdb's table has in-frame clones only and misses some. Altogether roughly 76,000 clones are present, roughly 84% being singletons, with the ten largest covering around 9.9%. Sequenced material: peripheral blood, taken on day 0 of AZD1222 vaccination. These receptors were collected from an adult in good health. Each CDR3 is given with its conserved first and last residue. The order of the fields is J gene, V gene, CDR3 length, clone size, D gene, CDR3 protein, CDR3 DNA. The D gene is left open where the match is weak. Expanded clones get a size class; other rows say once, few or many, or leave the size out.

j_call: TRBJ2-3; v_call: TRBV5-1; cdr3_length: 16; clone_size: .; d_call: TRBD2; cdr3_aa: CASSGGLAGNTDTQYF; cdr3_nt: TGCGCCAGCAGCGGCGGACTAGCGGGGAACACAGATACGCAGTATTTT
j_call: TRBJ1-1; v_call: TRBV18; cdr3_length: 12; clone_size: .; d_call: TRBD1; cdr3_aa: CADRAGSTEAFF; cdr3_nt: TGTGCTGACAGGGCGGGTTCCACTGAAGCTTTCTTT
j_call: TRBJ1-2; v_call: TRBV20-1; cdr3_length: 12; clone_size: .; d_call: TRBD1; cdr3_aa: CSASPGGYGYTF; cdr3_nt: TGCAGTGCTAGTCCAGGGGGCTATGGCTACACCTTC
j_call: TRBJ2-7; v_call: TRBV7-2; cdr3_length: 14; clone_size: .; d_call: TRBD2; cdr3_aa: CASSELAGVNEQYF; cdr3_nt: TGTGCCAGCAGCGAACTAGCGGGAGTCAACGAGCAGTACTTC
j_call: TRBJ1-2; v_call: TRBV7-9; cdr3_length: 16; clone_size: .; d_call: .; cdr3_aa: CASSSEVGGSDYGYTF; cdr3_nt: TGTGCCAGCAGCTCCGAGGTGGGGGGGTCTGACTATGGCTACACCTTC
j_call: TRBJ1-5; v_call: TRBV27; cdr3_length: 13; clone_size: .; d_call: TRBD1; cdr3_aa: CASSSRGNQPQHF; cdr3_nt: TGTGCCAGCAGTTCCAGGGGGAATCAGCCCCAGCATTTT
j_call: TRBJ2-1; v_call: TRBV5-5; cdr3_length: 14; clone_size: once; d_call: .; cdr3_aa: CASSLVNFGAEQFF; cdr3_nt: TGTGCCAGCAGCTTGGTAAACTTCGGGGCCGAGCAGTTCTTC
j_call: TRBJ2-3; v_call: TRBV6-4; cdr3_length: 15; clone_size: .; d_call: .; cdr3_aa: CASSENGGFSDTQYF; cdr3_nt: TGTGCCAGCAGTGAAAACGGGGGCTTTTCAGATACGCAGTATTTT
j_call: TRBJ1-2; v_call: TRBV28; cdr3_length: 15; clone_size: .; d_call: .; cdr3_aa: CASSSSGTDGWGYTF; cdr3_nt: TGTGCCAGCAGTTCCTCCGGGACCGACGGTTGGGGCTACACCTTC
j_call: TRBJ1-1; v_call: TRBV6-5; cdr3_length: 12; clone_size: .; d_call: .; cdr3_aa: CASSPGPRGAFF; cdr3_nt: TGTGCCAGCAGCCCAGGGCCTCGGGGGGCTTTCTTT
j_call: TRBJ2-3; v_call: TRBV29-1; cdr3_length: 15; clone_size: .; d_call: TRBD2; cdr3_aa: CSVGTSGASTDTQYF; cdr3_nt: TGCAGCGTTGGGACTAGCGGGGCCAGCACAGATACGCAGTATTTT
j_call: TRBJ2-3; v_call: TRBV28; cdr3_length: 12; clone_size: .; d_call: .; cdr3_aa: CASSLIPDTQYF; cdr3_nt: TGTGCCAGCAGTTTAATCCCAGATACGCAGTATTTT
j_call: TRBJ2-7; v_call: TRBV7-6; cdr3_length: 14; clone_size: .; d_call: .; cdr3_aa: CASSPLGGTYEQYF; cdr3_nt: TGTGCCAGCAGCCCCCTAGGGGGGACCTACGAGCAGTACTTC
j_call: TRBJ1-5; v_call: TRBV6-5; cdr3_length: 14; clone_size: .; d_call: .; cdr3_aa: CASTVTDSNQPQHF; cdr3_nt: TGTGCCAGCACAGTGACAGACAGCAATCAGCCCCAGCATTTT
j_call: TRBJ1-1; v_call: TRBV5-4; cdr3_length: 15; clone_size: .; d_call: TRBD1; cdr3_aa: CASSAGQGRNTETFF; cdr3_nt: TGTGCCAGCAGCGCGGGACAGGGACGTAACACTGAAACTTTCTTT
j_call: TRBJ2-3; v_call: TRBV6-1; cdr3_length: 15; clone_size: few; d_call: .; cdr3_aa: CASSEVGGRADTQYF; cdr3_nt: TGTGCCAGCAGTGAAGTGGGGGGGCGGGCAGATACGCAGTATTTT
j_call: TRBJ1-1; v_call: TRBV6-5; cdr3_length: 16; clone_size: .; d_call: .; cdr3_aa: CASSYSFGIMNTEAFF; cdr3_nt: TGTGCCAGCAGTTACTCGTTTGGCATCATGAACACTGAAGCTTTCTTT
j_call: TRBJ1-2; v_call: TRBV6-5; cdr3_length: 11; clone_size: .; d_call: .; cdr3_aa: CASSGDVGYTF; cdr3_nt: TGTGCCAGCAGCGGGGATGTTGGCTACACCTTC
j_call: TRBJ1-4; v_call: TRBV11-2; cdr3_length: 13; clone_size: .; d_call: .; cdr3_aa: CASSLVPNEKLFF; cdr3_nt: TGTGCCAGCAGCCTCGTACCCAATGAAAAACTGTTTTTT
j_call: TRBJ2-3; v_call: TRBV6-2/TRBV6-3; cdr3_length: 14; clone_size: .; d_call: .; cdr3_aa: CASSYRRTTDTQYF; cdr3_nt: TGTGCCAGCAGTTACAGGCGGACCACAGATACGCAGTATTTT
j_call: TRBJ2-4; v_call: TRBV18; cdr3_length: 15; clone_size: .; d_call: TRBD2; cdr3_aa: CASSPGGRAENIQYF; cdr3_nt: TGTGCCAGCTCACCAGGCGGGAGGGCGGAAAACATTCAGTACTTC
j_call: TRBJ1-2; v_call: TRBV27; cdr3_length: 16; clone_size: .; d_call: .; cdr3_aa: CASRPWGGTPNYGYTF; cdr3_nt: TGTGCCAGCAGGCCTTGGGGCGGGACCCCTAACTATGGCTACACCTTC
j_call: TRBJ1-1; v_call: TRBV28; cdr3_length: 15; clone_size: .; d_call: TRBD1; cdr3_aa: CASPPSNGQVTEAFF; cdr3_nt: TGTGCCAGCCCCCCCTCTAACGGACAGGTGACTGAAGCTTTCTTT